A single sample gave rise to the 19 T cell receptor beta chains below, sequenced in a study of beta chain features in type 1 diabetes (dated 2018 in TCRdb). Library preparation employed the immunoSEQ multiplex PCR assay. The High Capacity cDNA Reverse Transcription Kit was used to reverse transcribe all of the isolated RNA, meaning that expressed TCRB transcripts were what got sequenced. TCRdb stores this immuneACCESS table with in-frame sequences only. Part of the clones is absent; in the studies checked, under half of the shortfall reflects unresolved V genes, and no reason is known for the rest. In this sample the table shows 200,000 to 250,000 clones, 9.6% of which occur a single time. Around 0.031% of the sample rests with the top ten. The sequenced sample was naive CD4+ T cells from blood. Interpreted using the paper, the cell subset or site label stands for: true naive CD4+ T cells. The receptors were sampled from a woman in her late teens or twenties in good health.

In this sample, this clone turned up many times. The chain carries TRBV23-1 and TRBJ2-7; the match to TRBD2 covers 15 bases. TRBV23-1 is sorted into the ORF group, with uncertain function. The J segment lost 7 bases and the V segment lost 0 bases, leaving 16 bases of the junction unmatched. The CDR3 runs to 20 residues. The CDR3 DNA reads TGCGCCAGCAGTCAATCCGTCGGACTAGCGGGAGGGCCCAAGCGTGAAGAGCAGTACTTC. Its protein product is CASSQSVGLAGGPKREEQYF.

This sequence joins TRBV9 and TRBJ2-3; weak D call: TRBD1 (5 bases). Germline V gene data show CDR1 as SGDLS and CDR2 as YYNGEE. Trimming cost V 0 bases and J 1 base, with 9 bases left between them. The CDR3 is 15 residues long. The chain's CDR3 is CASSVEGIGTDTQYF. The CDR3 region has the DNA TGTGCCAGCAGCGTAGAGGGGATAGGCACAGATACGCAGTATTTT.

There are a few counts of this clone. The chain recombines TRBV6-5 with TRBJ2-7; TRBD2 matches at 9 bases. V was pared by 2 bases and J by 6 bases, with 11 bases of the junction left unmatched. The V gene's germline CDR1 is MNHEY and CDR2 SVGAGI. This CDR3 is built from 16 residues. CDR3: CASSYRTSEAQGEQYF. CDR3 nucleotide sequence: TGTGCCAGCAGTTACAGGACTAGCGAGGCCCAAGGCGAGCAGTACTTC.

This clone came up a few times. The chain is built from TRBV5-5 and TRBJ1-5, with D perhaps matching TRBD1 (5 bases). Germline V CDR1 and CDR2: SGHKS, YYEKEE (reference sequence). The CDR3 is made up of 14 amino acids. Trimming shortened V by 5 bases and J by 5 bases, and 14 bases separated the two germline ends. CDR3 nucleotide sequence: TGTGCCAGCAGTGTATCTCAGGGTTATCAGCCCCAGCATTTT. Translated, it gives CASSVSQGYQPQHF. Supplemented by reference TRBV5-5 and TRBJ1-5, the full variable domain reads DAGVTQSPTHLIKTRGQQVTLRCSPISGHKSVSWYQQVLGQGPQFIFQYYEKEERGRGNFPDRFSARQFPNYSSELNVNALLLGDSALYLCASSVSQGYQPQHFGDGTRLSIL.

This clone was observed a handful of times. This chain's CDR3 is CAWPPPGSHRCNEQFF. The DNA of the CDR3 is TGTGCCTGGCCCCCCCCGGGGTCCCATCGATGCAATGAGCAGTTCTTC. The chain couples TRBV30 to TRBJ2-1, with D tentatively TRBD2 (5 bases). Trimming stripped 5 bases from V and 6 bases from J, with 23 bases between. This CDR3 comprises 16 residues. Germline-derived CDR1 and CDR2 are GTSNPN and SVGIG (reference sequence). Full variable domain (remainder filled in from reference TRBV30 and TRBJ2-1): SQTIHQWPATLVQPVGSPLSLECTVEGTSNPNLYWYRQAAGRGLQLLFYSVGIGQISSEVPQNLSASRPQDRQFILSSKKLLLSDSGFYLCAWPPPGSHRCNEQFFGPGTRLTVL.

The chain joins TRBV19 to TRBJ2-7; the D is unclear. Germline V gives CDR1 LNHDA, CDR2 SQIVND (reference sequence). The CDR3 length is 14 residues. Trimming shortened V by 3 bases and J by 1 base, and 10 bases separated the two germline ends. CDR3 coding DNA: TGTGCCAGTAGTATCTCCGGGTCATCCTACGAGCAGTACTTC. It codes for CASSISGSSYEQYF.

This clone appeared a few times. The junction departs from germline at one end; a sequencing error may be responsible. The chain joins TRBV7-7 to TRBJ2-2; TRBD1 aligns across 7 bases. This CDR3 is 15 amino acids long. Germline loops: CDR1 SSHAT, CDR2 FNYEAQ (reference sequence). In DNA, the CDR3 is TGTGCTAGCAGTCCCGGGACAGTGAACACCGGGGAGCTGTTTTTT. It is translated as CASSPGTVNTGELFF.

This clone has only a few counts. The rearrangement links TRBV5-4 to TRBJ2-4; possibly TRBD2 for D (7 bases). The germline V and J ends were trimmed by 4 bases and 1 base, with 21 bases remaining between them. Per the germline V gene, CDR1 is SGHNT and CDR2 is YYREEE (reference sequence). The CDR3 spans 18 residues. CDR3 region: CASSREGGGAGAKNIQYF. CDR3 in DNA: TGTGCCAGCAGCCGCGAAGGGGGGGGCGCGGGGGCCAAAAACATTCAGTACTTC. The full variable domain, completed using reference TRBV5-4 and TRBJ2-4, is ETGVTQSPTHLIKTRGQQVTLRCSSQSGHNTVSWYQQALGQGPQFIFQYYREEENGRGNFPPRFSGLQFPNYSSELNVNALELDDSALYLCASSREGGGAGAKNIQYFGAGTRLSVL.

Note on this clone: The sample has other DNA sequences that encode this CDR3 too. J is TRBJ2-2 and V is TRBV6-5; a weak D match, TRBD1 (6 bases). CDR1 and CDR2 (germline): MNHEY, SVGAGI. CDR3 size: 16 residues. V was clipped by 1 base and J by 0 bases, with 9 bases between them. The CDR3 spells CASSYLGTPNTGELFF. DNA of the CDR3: TGTGCCAGCAGTTACTTAGGGACACCGAACACCGGGGAGCTGTTTTTT.

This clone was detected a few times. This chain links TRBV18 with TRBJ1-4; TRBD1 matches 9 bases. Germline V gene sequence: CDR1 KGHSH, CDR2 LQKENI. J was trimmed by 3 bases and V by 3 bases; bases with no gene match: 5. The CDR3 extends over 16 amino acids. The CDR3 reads CASSPSRTGANEKLFF. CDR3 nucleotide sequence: TGTGCCAGCTCACCTTCGAGGACAGGGGCTAATGAAAAACTGTTTTTT.

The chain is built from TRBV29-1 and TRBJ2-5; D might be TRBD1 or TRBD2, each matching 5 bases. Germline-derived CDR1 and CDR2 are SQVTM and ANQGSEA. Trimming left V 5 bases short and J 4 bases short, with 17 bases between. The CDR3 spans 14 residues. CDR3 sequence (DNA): TGCAGCGTTAAAGGGGCCGCGGGTCGAGAGACCCAGTACTTC. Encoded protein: CSVKGAAGRETQYF.

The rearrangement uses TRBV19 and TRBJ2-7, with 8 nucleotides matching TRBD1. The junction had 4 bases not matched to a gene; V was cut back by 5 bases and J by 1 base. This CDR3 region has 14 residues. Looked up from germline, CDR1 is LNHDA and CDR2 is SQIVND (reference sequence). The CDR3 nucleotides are TGTGCCAGTAGTCCGAGGACAGGGTCCTACGAGCAGTACTTC. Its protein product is CASSPRTGSYEQYF.

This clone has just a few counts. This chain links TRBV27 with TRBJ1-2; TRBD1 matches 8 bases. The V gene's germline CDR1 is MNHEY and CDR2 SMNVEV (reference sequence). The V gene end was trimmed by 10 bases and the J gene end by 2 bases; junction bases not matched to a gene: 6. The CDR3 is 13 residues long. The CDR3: CATGQGRNYGYTF. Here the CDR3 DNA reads TGTGCCACCGGACAGGGTAGAAACTATGGCTACACCTTC.

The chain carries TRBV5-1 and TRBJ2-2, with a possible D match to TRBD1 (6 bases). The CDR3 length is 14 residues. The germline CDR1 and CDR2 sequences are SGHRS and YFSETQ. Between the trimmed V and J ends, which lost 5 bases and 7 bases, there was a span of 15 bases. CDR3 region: CASSRQAQSGELFF. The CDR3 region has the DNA TGCGCCAGCAGTCGACAGGCCCAGAGCGGGGAGCTGTTTTTT.

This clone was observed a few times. CDR3: CASTFDRGRETQYF. CDR3 bases: TGTGCCAGCACTTTCGATAGGGGTCGGGAGACCCAGTACTTC. V is TRBV5-4 and J is TRBJ2-5; D perhaps matches TRBD1 (5 bases). The ends were cut back, 6 bases at V and 5 bases at J, with 17 bases in the middle. Germline CDR1 and CDR2: SGHNT and YYREEE (reference sequence). The CDR3 is made up of 14 amino acids. Together with reference TRBV5-4 and TRBJ2-5, the CDR3 gives the full variable domain: ETGVTQSPTHLIKTRGQQVTLRCSSQSGHNTVSWYQQALGQGPQFIFQYYREEENGRGNFPPRFSGLQFPNYSSELNVNALELDDSALYLCASTFDRGRETQYFGPGTRLLVL.

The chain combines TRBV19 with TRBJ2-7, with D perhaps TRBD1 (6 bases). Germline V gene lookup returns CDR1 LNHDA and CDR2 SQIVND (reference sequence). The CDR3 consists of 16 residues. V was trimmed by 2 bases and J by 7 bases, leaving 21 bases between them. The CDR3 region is CASSIIRGTSIREQYF. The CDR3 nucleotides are TGTGCCAGTAGTATAATCCGAGGGACAAGCATACGAGAGCAGTACTTC.

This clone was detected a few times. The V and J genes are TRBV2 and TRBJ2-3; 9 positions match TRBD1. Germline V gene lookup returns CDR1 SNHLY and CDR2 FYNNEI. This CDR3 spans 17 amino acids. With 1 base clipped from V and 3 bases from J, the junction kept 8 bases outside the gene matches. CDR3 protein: CASSEGLQGAGTDTQYF. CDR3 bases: TGTGCCAGCAGTGAAGGGTTACAGGGGGCAGGGACAGATACGCAGTATTTT. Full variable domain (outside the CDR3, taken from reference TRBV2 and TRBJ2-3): EPEVTQTPSHQVTQMGQEVILRCVPISNHLYFYWYRQILGQKVEFLVSFYNNEISEKSEIFDDQFSVERPDGSNFTLKIRSTKLEDSAMYFCASSEGLQGAGTDTQYFGPGTRLTVL.

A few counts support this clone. CDR3 nucleotide sequence: TGTGCCAGCAGCGTAACGAGCTCCTACAATGAGCAGTTCTTC. Translating it yields CASSVTSSYNEQFF. The gene calls are TRBV9 and TRBJ2-1, with D uncertain. This CDR3 spans 14 amino acids. Germline V gene lookup returns CDR1 SGDLS and CDR2 YYNGEE. Trimming removed 1 base at V and 0 bases at J, with 5 bases between.

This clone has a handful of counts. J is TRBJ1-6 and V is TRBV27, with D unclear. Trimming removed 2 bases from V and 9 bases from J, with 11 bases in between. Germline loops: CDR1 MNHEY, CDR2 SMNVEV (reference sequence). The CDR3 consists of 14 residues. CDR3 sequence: CASSLSPPSSPLHF. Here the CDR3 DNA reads TGTGCCAGCAGTTTAAGCCCTCCTTCTTCACCCCTCCACTTT.